Detailed here is one T cell receptor (beta chain). One end of the junction varies from germline; a read error may be responsible. TCRdb redid the calling of the PCR reads with MiXCR, one entry per CDR3 protein. The data show 15,000 to 20,000 distinct CDR3 sequences, with 48% seen just once and more than 25% held by the top ten. The CDR3 runs to 17 residues. Looked up from germline, CDR1 is SGHTA and CDR2 is FQGNSA. Stated time point: before preoperative PTX-NDP chemotherapy. This record belongs to a study of esophageal squamous cell carcinoma under preoperative chemotherapy. In the study overall: Samples included peripheral blood T cells as well as tumor-infiltrating lymphocytes.

Sampling was conducted from a patient given preoperative chemotherapy. V usage is TRBV7-2 and J usage is TRBJ2-3; 7 nucleotides align to TRBD2. This receptor was taken from a human donor with esophageal squamous cell carcinoma. The donor label of this sample is uncertain. The CDR3 region is CASSSGGGARSTETQYF. DNA of the CDR3: TGTGCCAGCAGCTCGGGGGGAGGAGCCCGTAGCACAGAGACGCAGTACTTT.